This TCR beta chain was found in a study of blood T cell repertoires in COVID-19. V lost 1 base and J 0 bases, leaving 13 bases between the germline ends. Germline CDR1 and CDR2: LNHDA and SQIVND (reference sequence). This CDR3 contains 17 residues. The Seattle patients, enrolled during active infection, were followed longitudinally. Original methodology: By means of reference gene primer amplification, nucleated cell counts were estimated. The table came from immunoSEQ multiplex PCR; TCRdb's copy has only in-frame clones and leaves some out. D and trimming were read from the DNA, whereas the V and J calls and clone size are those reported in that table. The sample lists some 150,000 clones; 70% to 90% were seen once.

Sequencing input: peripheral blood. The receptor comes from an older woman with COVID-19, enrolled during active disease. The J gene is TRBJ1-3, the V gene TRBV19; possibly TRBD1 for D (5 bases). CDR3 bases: TGTGCCAGTAGTATAGGGGTCACAGGCGCCTCTGGAAACACCATATATTTT. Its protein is CASSIGVTGASGNTIYF.